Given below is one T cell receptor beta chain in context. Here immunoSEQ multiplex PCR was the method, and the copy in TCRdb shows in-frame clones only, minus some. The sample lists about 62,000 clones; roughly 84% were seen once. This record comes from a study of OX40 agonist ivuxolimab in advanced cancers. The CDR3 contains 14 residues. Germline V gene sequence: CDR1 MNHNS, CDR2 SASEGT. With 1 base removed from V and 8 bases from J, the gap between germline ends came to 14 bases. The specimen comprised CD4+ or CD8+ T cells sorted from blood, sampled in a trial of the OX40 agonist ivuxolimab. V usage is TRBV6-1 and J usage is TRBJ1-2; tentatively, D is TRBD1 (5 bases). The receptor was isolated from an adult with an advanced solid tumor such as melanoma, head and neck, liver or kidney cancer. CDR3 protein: CASSEDRRIEGYTF. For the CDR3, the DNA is TGTGCCAGCAGTGAAGACAGGAGAATTGAGGGCTACACCTTC.